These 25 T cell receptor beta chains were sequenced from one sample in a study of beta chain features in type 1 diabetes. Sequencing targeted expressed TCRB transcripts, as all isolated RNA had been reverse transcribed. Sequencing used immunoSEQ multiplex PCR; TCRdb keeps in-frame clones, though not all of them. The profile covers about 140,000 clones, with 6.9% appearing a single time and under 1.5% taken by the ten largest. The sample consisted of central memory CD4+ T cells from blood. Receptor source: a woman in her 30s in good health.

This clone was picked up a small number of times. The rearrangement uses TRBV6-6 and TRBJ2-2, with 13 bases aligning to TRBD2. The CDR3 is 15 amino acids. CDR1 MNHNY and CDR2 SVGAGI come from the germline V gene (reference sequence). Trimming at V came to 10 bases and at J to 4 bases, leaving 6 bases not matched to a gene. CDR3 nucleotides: TGTGCCACGAAGGGACTAGCGGGACTCACCGGGGAGCTGTTTTTT. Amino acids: CATKGLAGLTGELFF.

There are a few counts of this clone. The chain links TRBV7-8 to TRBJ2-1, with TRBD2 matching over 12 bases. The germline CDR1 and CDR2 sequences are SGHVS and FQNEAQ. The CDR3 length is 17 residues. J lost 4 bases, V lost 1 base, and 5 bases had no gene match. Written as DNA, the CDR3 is TGTGCCAGCAGCTTAGGACTAGCGGGAGAGTATTACAATGAGCAGTTCTTC. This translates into CASSLGLAGEYYNEQFF. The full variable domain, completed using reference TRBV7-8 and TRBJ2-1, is GAGVSQSPRYKVAKRGQDVALRCDPISGHVSLFWYQQALGQGPEFLTYFQNEAQLDKSGLPSDRFFAERPEGSVSTLKIQRTQQEDSAVYLCASSLGLAGEYYNEQFFGPGTRLTVL.

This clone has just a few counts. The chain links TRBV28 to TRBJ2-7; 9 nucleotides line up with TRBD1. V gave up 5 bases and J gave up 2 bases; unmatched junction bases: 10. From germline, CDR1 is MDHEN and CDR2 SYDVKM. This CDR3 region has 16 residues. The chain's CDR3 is CASSLNRGLDAYEQYF. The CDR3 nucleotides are TGTGCCAGCAGTCTTAACAGGGGGCTAGACGCCTACGAGCAGTACTTC.

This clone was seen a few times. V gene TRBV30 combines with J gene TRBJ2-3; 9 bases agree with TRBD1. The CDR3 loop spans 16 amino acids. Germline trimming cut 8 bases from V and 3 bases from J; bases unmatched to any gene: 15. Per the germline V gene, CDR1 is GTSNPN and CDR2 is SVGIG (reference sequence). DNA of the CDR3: TGTGCCCTCCGGACAGGGGCTGGTTTAGGAACAGATACGCAGTATTTT. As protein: CALRTGAGLGTDTQYF.

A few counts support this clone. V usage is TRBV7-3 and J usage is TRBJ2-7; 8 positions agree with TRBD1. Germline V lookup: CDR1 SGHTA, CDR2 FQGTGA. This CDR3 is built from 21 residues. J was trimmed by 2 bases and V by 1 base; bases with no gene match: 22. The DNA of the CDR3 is TGTGCCAGCAGCTTAAAAGGGGGGACGGACAGGGTGAGCGGCTTCACCTACGAGCAGTACTTC. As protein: CASSLKGGTDRVSGFTYEQYF. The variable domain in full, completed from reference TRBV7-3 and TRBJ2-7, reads GAGVSQTPSNKVTEKGKYVELRCDPISGHTALYWYRQSLGQGPEFLIYFQGTGAADDSGLPNDRFFAVRPEGSVSTLKIQRTERGDSAVYLCASSLKGGTDRVSGFTYEQYFGPGTRLTVT.

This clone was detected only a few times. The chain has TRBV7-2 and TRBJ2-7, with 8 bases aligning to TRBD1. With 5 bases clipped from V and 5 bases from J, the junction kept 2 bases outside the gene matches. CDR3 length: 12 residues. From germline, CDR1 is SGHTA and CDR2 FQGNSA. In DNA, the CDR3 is TGTGCCAGCAGCCCGGGACAGGACGAGCAGTACTTC. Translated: CASSPGQDEQYF.

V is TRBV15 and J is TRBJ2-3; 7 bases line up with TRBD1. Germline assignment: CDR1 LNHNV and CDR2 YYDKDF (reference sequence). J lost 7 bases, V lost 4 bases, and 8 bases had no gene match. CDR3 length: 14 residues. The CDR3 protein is CATSTDAGGNTQYF. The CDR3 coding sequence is TGTGCCACCAGCACCGATGCAGGGGGAAATACGCAGTATTTT.

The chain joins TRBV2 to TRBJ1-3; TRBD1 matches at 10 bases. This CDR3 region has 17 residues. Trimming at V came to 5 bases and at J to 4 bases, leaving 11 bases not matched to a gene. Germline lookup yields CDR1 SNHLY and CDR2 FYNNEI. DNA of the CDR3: TGTGCCAGCAGTCGAAGGGGACAGGGGAAAGTCGGAAACACCATATATTTT. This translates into CASSRRGQGKVGNTIYF.

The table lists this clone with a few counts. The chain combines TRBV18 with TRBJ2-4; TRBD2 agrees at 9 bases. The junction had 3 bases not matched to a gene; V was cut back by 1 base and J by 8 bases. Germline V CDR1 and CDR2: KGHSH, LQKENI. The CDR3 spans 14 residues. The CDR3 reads CASSPLAGDYIQYF. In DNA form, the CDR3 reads TGTGCCAGCTCACCACTAGCGGGGGATTACATTCAGTACTTC.

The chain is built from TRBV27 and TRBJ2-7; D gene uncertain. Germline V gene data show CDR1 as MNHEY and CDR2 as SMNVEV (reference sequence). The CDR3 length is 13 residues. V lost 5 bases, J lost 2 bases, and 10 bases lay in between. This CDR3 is CASSLAPPYEQYF. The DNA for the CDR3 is TGTGCCAGCAGTCTCGCGCCACCCTACGAGCAGTACTTC.

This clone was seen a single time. The CDR3 protein is CASRLAGGSSYNEQFF. CDR3 bases: TGCGCCAGCAGGCTTGCGGGCGGGAGCTCCTACAATGAGCAGTTCTTC. The chain carries TRBV5-1 and TRBJ2-1; 7 bases map to TRBD2. CDR3 length equals 16 residues. CDR1 is SGHRS and CDR2 is YFSETQ in the germline V gene. Germline trimming cut 5 bases from V and 0 bases from J; bases unmatched to any gene: 8.

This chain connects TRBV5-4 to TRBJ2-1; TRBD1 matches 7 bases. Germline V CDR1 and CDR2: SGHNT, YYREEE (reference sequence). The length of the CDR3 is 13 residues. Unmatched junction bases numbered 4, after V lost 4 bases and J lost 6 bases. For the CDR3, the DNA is TGTGCCAGCAGCCACAGGGACAGCAATGAGCAGTTCTTC. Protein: CASSHRDSNEQFF.

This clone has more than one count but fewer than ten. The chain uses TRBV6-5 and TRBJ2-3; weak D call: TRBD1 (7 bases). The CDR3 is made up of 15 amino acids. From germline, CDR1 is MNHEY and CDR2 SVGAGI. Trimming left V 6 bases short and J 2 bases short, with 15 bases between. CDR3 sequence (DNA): TGTGCCAGCAGGGCGGGAAGGGGGCCCACAGATACGCAGTATTTT. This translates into CASRAGRGPTDTQYF.

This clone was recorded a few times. The CDR3 bases are TGTGCCAGCAGCTTGAGACTAGCGGGAGCCCTCAATGAGCAGTTCTTC. Translating gives CASSLRLAGALNEQFF. The chain combines TRBV7-2 with TRBJ2-1; 12 bases agree with TRBD2. CDR1 and CDR2 from the germline V gene are SGHTA and FQGNSA. The J segment lost 6 bases and the V segment lost 3 bases, leaving 6 bases of the junction unmatched. The CDR3 loop spans 16 amino acids.

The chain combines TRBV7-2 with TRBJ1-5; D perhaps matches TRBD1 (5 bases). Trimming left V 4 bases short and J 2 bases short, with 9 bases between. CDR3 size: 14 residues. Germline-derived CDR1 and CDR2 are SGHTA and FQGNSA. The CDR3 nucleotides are TGTGCCAGCAGCTCGCTACAGGGCAATCAGCCCCAGCATTTT. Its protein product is CASSSLQGNQPQHF.

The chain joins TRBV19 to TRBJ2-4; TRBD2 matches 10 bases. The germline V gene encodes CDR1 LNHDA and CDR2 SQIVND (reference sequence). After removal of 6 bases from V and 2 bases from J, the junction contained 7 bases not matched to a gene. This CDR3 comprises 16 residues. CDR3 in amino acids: CASSDVAGGTKNIQYF. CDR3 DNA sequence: TGTGCCAGTAGCGATGTAGCGGGAGGAACCAAAAACATTCAGTACTTC.

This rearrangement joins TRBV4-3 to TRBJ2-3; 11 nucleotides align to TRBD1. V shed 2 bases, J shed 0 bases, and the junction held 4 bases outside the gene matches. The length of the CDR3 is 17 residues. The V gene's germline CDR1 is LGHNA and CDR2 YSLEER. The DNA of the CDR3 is TGCGCCAGCAGCCAATCCGGGACAGGGGGAAGCACAGATACGCAGTATTTT. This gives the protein CASSQSGTGGSTDTQYF.

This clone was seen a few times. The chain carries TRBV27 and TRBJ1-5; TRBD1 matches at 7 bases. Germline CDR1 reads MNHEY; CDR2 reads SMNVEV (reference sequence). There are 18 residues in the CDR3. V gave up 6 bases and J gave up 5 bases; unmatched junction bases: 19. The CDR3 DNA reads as TGTGCCAGCAGCCCCCGAGGGACAGAAACCTTAGGCGATCAGCCCCAGCATTTT. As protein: CASSPRGTETLGDQPQHF.

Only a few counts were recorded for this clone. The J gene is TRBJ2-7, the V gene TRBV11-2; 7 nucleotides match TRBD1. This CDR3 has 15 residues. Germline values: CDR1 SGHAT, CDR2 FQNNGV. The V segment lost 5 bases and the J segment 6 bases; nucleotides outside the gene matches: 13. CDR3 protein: CASSISTGTSLEQYF. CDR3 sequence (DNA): TGTGCCAGCAGCATATCGACAGGGACCAGTCTCGAGCAGTACTTC.

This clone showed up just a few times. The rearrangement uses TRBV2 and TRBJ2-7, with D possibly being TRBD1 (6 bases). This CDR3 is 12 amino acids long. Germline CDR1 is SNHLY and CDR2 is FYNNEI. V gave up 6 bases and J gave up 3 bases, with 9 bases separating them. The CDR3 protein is CASSKDSYEQYF. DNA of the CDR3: TGTGCCAGCAGCAAGGACAGCTACGAGCAGTACTTC.

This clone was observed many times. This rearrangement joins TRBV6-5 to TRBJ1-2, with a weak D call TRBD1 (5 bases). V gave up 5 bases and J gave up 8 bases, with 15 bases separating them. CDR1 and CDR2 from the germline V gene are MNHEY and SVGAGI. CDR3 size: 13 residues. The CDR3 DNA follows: TGTGCCAGCAGTCTGGACATCCTGGGCGGCTACACCTTC. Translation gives CASSLDILGGYTF.

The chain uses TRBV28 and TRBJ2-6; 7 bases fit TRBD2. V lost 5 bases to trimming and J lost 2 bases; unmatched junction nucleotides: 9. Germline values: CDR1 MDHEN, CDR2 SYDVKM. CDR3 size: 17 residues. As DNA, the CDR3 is TGTGCCAGCAGTGGATCGGGAGGCCTGGCTGGGGCCAACGTCCTGACTTTC. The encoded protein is CASSGSGGLAGANVLTF.

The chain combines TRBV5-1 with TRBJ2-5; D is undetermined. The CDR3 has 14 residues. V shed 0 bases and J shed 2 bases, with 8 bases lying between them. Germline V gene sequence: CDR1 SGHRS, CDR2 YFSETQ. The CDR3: CASSLGDSQETQYF. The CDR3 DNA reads TGCGCCAGCAGCTTGGGAGACTCTCAAGAGACCCAGTACTTC.

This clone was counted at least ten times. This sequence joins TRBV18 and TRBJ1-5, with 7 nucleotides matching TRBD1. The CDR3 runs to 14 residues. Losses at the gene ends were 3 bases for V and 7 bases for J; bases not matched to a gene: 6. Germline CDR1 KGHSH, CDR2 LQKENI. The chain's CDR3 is CASSPARGQQPQHF. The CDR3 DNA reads TGTGCCAGCTCACCGGCGAGGGGACAGCAGCCCCAGCATTTT.

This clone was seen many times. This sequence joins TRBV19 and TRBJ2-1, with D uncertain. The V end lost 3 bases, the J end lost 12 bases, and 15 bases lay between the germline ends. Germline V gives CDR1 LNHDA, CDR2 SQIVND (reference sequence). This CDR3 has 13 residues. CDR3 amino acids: CASSIEERARQFF. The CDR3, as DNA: TGTGCCAGTAGTATTGAGGAACGTGCTCGGCAGTTCTTC.